This TCR beta chain came from a study of blood T cell repertoires in COVID-19. Whole-study context: Sample material is recorded as cDNA or gDNA derived from T cells, B-cell-depleted T cells, or PBMCs.

Germline V gene data show CDR1 as SGDLS and CDR2 as YYNGEE. This CDR3 is 16 amino acids long. Trimming stripped 3 bases from V and 6 bases from J, with 22 bases between. The study assigned cohorts using participant-reported clinical history. Per the authors' pipeline: Nucleated cell counts were estimated from reference gene primer amplification. Sequencing was performed with immunoSEQ multiplex PCR; in TCRdb, only in-frame clones are kept and a portion is missing. V, J and clone size derive from that table, while D and trimming were established from the DNA sequence. The sample holds under 150,000 clones, 85% seen once.

The chain employs TRBV9 and TRBJ2-7; TRBD2 might be the D (5 bases). Sample: PBMCs or T cells enriched from blood (not recorded which). The receptor's source is a woman in her thirties or forties who had recovered from COVID-19. CDR3 protein: CASSGRGRGGLGEQYF. DNA for the CDR3: TGTGCCAGCAGCGGACGAGGTCGCGGAGGATTGGGCGAGCAGTACTTC.